This T cell receptor (beta chain) was documented in a study of T cell repertoires in aging, cancer and after chemotherapy. Points from the study as a whole: Loss of evenness, beyond lost richness, contributed to age-related TCR diversity decline in cancer patients.

TRB rearrangements spanning V, D and J were amplified using mixed TRB-A/B primers. MiXCR, run by TCRdb on the multiplex PCR reads, gives a single entry per CDR3 protein. The table has 1,500 to 2,000 distinct CDR3 sequences, approximately 40% seen once. The template was genomic DNA from peripheral blood, not RNA. Comment on this clonotype: The antigen remains undetermined.

The CDR3 is 16 residues long. Germline lookup yields CDR1 MNHNS and CDR2 SASEGT. Trimming took off 3 bases at V and 2 bases at J, with 14 bases between the two ends. This clonotype was obtained from a human donor with a solid tumor. V gene TRBV6-1 combines with J gene TRBJ1-3; possibly TRBD1 for D (6 bases). The sample comprised blood. CDR3 coding DNA: TGTGCCAGCAGTGATAGGACAGTTGGGGCTGGAAACACCATATATTTT. It codes for CASSDRTVGAGNTIYF.